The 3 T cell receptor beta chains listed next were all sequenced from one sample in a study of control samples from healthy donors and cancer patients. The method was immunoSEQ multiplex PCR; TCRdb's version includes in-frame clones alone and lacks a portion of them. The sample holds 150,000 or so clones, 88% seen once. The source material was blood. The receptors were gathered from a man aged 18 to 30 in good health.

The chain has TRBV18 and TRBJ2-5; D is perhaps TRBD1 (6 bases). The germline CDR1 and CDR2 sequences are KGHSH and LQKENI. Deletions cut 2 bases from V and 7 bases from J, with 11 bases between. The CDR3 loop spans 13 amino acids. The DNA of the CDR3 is TGTGCCAGCTCACCAGGGGGCGCGGGGACCCAGTACTTC. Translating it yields CASSPGGAGTQYF. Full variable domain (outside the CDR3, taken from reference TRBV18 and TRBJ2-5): NAGVMQNPRHLVRRRGQEARLRCSPMKGHSHVYWYRQLPEEGLKFMVYLQKENIIDESGMPKERFSAEFPKEGPSILRIQQVVRGDSAAYFCASSPGGAGTQYFGPGTRLLVL.

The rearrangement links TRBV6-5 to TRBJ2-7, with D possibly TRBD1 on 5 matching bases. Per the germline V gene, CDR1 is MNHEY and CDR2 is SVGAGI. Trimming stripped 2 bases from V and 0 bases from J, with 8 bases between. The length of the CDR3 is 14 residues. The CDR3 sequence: CASSYDSGSYEQYF. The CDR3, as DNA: TGTGCCAGCAGTTACGACAGTGGCTCCTACGAGCAGTACTTC.

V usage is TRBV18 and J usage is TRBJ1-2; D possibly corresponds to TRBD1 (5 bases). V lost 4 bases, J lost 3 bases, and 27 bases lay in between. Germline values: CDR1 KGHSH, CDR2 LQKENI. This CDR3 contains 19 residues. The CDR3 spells CASSQAQRRGILGDYGYTF. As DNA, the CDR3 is TGTGCCAGCTCACAGGCCCAACGTCGGGGCATATTGGGAGACTATGGCTACACCTTC.